This T cell receptor beta chain emerged from a study of T cell repertoires in cytomegalovirus infection. The ends were cut back, 0 bases at V and 5 bases at J, with 8 bases in the middle. This CDR3 spans 14 amino acids. Germline CDR1 reads LNHNV; CDR2 reads YYDKDF (reference sequence). Note on this clonotype: Its specificity is not known.

TCRdb re-called the reads through MiXCR, storing one row per CDR3 protein. The data show approximately 310,000 distinct CDR3 sequences, roughly 25% seen once. The source material was cultured PBMCs, sampled from culture after CMV antigen stimulation. The receptor was derived from a human donor in good health (CMV status not recorded). Some clones in this sample may be carry-over from other donors' samples. The chain uses TRBV15 and TRBJ2-1, with D possibly matching TRBD1 (6 bases). The CDR3 sequence: CATSRDRGDNEQFF. The DNA for the CDR3 is TGTGCCACCAGCAGAGACAGGGGAGACAATGAGCAGTTCTTC. The variable domain in full, with the rest retrieved from reference TRBV15 and TRBJ2-1, is DAMVIQNPRYQVTQFGKPVTLSCSQTLNHNVMYWYQQKSSQAPKLLFHYYDKDFNNEADTPDNFQSRRPNTSFCFLDIRSPGLGDTAMYLCATSRDRGDNEQFFGPGTRLTVL.